This T cell receptor beta chain was found in a study of blood T cell repertoires in COVID-19. On the study more broadly: Samples of COVID-19 (acute and convalescent) were obtained from the United States, Italy and Spain.

The CDR3 consists of 13 residues. The V gene lost 0 bases and the J gene lost 7 bases, with 10 bases spanning the gap. Germline CDR1 and CDR2: SGHDN and FVKESK. The study counted Cohort 3 donors as recovered given two negative PCRs, clearance, or symptom resolution. Original analysis: Reference gene primer amplification gave nucleated cell count estimates. Using immunoSEQ multiplex PCR, the repertoire was profiled, and TCRdb retains in-frame clones only, with some absent. That table is the source of V, J and clone size, and D and trimming were worked out from the DNA. The sample has approximately 200,000 clones, less than 85% seen once.

The rearrangement uses TRBV14 and TRBJ2-7; TRBD2 might be the D (5 bases). This TCR derives from a man aged 35 to 55 who had recovered from COVID-19. The sequencing sample was made of PBMCs or T cells enriched from blood (not recorded which). DNA of the CDR3: TGTGCCAGCAGCCAAGATAGAAGCGGAGAGCAGTACTTC. Protein sequence: CASSQDRSGEQYF.